This T cell receptor beta chain was found in a study of monozygotic twins with inflammatory bowel disease. Overall study findings and caveats: Researchers reported no repertoire similarity difference between concordant and discordant twins, possibly from limited power.

In regard to this clonotype: Its specificity is not known.

This CDR3 has 13 residues. Germline V gene sequence: CDR1 SGHRS, CDR2 YFSETQ. TCRdb reprocessed the 5' RACE reads, with one entry per CDR3 protein and no DNA. The sample has hundreds of thousands of distinct CDR3 sequences. The TCR sequence derives from a human donor with ulcerative colitis or Crohn's disease, or a healthy co-twin of an affected twin (not recorded which). This chain links TRBV5-1 with TRBJ1-5. Sample: blood. CDR3: CASSLAKDQPQHF.